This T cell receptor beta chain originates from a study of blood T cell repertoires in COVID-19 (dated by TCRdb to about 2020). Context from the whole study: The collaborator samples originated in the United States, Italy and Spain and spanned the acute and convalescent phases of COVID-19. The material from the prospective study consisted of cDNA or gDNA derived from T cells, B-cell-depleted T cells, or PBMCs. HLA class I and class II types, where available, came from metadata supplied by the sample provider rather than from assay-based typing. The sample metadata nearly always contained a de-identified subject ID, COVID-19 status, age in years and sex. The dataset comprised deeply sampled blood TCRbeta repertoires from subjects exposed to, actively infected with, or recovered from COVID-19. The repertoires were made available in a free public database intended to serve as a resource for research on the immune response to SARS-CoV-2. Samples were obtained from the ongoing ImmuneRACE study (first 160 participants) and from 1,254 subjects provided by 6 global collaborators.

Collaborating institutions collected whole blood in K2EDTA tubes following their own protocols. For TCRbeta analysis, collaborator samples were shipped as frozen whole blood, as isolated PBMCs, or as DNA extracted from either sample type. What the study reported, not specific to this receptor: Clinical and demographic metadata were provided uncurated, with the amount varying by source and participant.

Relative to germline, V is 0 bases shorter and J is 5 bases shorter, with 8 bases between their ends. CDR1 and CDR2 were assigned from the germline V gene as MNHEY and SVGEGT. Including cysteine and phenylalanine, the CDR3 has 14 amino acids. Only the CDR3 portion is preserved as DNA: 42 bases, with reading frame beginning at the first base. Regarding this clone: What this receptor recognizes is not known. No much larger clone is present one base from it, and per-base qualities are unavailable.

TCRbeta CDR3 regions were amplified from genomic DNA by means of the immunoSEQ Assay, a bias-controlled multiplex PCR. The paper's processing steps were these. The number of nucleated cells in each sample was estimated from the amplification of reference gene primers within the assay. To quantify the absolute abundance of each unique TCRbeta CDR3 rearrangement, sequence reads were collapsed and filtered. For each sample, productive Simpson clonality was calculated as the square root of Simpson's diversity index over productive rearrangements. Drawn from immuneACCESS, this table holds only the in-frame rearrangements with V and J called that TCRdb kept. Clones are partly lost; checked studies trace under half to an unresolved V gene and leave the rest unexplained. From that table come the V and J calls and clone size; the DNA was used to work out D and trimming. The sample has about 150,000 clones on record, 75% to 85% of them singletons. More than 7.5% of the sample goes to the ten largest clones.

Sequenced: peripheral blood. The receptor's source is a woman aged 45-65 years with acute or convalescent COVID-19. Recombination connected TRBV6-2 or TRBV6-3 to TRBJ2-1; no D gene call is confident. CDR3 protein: CASSYSPLDNEQFF. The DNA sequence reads TGTGCCAGCAGTTACTCGCCACTTGACAATGAGCAGTTCTTC.